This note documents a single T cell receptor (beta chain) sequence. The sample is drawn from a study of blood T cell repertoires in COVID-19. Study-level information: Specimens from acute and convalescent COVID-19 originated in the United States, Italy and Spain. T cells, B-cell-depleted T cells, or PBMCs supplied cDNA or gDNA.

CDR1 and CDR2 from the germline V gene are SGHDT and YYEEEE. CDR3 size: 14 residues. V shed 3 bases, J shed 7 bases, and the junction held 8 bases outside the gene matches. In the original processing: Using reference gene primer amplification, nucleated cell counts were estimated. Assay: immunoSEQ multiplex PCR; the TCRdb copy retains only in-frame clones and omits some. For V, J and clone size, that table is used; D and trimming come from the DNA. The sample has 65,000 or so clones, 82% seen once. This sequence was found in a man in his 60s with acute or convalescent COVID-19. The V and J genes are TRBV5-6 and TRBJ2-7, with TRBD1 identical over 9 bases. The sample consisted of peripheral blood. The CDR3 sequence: CASSSGQGVKEQYF. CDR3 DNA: TGTGCCAGCAGCTCGGGACAGGGAGTAAAGGAGCAGTACTTC.